The clone carrying this T cell receptor (beta chain) appeared a single time. Clones were read by immunoSEQ multiplex PCR, and TCRdb kept only the in-frame ones, dropping some. The sample lists 60,000 to 85,000 clones; 90% to 95% were seen once. This CDR3 is built from 13 residues. Losses at the gene ends were 6 bases for V and 10 bases for J; bases not matched to a gene: 5. Germline-derived CDR1 and CDR2 are LNHDA and SQIVND (reference sequence). This sample was included in a study of technical replicates of blood from a few donors. The rearrangement joins TRBV19 to TRBJ1-4, with 10 bases identical to TRBD1. What was sequenced was T cells isolated from PBMCs. This receptor was identified in a human donor in good health. The CDR3: CASRDRGHGKLFF. Here the CDR3 DNA reads TGTGCCAGTAGAGACAGGGGGCACGGAAAACTGTTTTTT.